The 26 T cell receptor beta chains in this list originate from one sample, sequenced in a study of blood T cell repertoires in COVID-19. Clones were sequenced by immunoSEQ multiplex PCR, and TCRdb holds only the in-frame ones, with some missing. Altogether around 150,000 clones are present, 70% to 90% being singletons, with the ten largest covering roughly 7.8%. Sequencing was done on a sample of peripheral blood. The receptor set was obtained from a man in his sixties with acute or convalescent COVID-19.

The rearrangement joins TRBV28 to TRBJ1-3; D gene uncertain. This CDR3 spans 15 amino acids. Trimming stripped 2 bases from V and 0 bases from J, with 8 bases between. Germline V gene data show CDR1 as MDHEN and CDR2 as SYDVKM. CDR3 DNA sequence: TGTGCCAGCAGTTTACCGGTGGTCTCTGGAAACACCATATATTTT. Translation: CASSLPVVSGNTIYF.

The rearrangement uses TRBV19 and TRBJ1-2; TRBD1 aligns across 7 bases. From germline, CDR1 is LNHDA and CDR2 SQIVND (reference sequence). V was clipped by 6 bases and J by 4 bases; unmatched bases: 20. The length of the CDR3 is 18 residues. The DNA of the CDR3 is TGTGCCAGTAGACACCTCCGGGACAGAGCCCACTCTACCTATGGCTACACCTTC. It yields the protein CASRHLRDRAHSTYGYTF.

The genes are TRBV19 and TRBJ1-5; possibly TRBD1 for D (6 bases). The V and J ends lost 6 bases and 3 bases respectively, with 12 bases between them. Per the germline V gene, CDR1 is LNHDA and CDR2 is SQIVND (reference sequence). There are 14 residues in the CDR3. CDR3 in DNA: TGTGCCAGTAGCCACAGGGATGACAATCAGCCCCAGCATTTT. Translated, it gives CASSHRDDNQPQHF. The full variable domain, its missing parts supplied by reference TRBV19 and TRBJ1-5, is DGGITQSPKYLFRKEGQNVTLSCEQNLNHDAMYWYRQDPGQGLRLIYYSQIVNDFQKGDIAEGYSVSREKKESFPLTVTSAQKNPTAFYLCASSHRDDNQPQHFGDGTRLSIL.

As to this clone: Other DNA sequences in this sample translate to the same CDR3. V usage is TRBV28 and J usage is TRBJ1-5; D possibly corresponds to TRBD1 (6 bases). V lost 7 bases and J lost 0, with 10 bases in between. This CDR3 region has 14 residues. CDR1 and CDR2 (germline): MDHEN, SYDVKM. CDR3 coding DNA: TGTGCCAGCACATACAGGGTTAGCAATCAGCCCCAGCATTTT. Protein product: CASTYRVSNQPQHF. Full variable domain (outside the CDR3, taken from reference TRBV28 and TRBJ1-5): DVKVTQSSRYLVKRTGEKVFLECVQDMDHENMFWYRQDPGLGLRLIYFSYDVKMKEKGDIPEGYSVSREKKERFSLILESASTNQTSMYLCASTYRVSNQPQHFGDGTRLSIL.

The rearrangement uses TRBV27 and TRBJ2-7, with D tentatively TRBD2 (6 bases). The length of the CDR3 is 15 residues. V was cut by 3 bases and J by 6 bases, with 18 bases left in between. The germline CDR1 and CDR2 sequences are MNHEY and SMNVEV (reference sequence). The CDR3 protein is CASSFGGQGLGEQYF. For the CDR3, the DNA is TGTGCCAGCAGTTTTGGAGGGCAGGGTCTTGGCGAGCAGTACTTC.

V gene TRBV10-1 combines with J gene TRBJ1-2; 7 bases are shared with TRBD1. Trimming removed 5 bases from V and 6 bases from J; junction bases left unmatched: 9. The CDR3 is 14 amino acids. Germline V gene lookup returns CDR1 WNHNN and CDR2 SYGVQD (reference sequence). This chain's CDR3 is CASSRHRDSHGYTF. CDR3 bases: TGCGCCAGCAGTAGACACCGGGACAGCCATGGCTACACCTTC.

The rearrangement joins TRBV7-8 to TRBJ1-2, with D tentatively TRBD1 (5 bases). The CDR3 extends over 16 amino acids. The germline V gene encodes CDR1 SGHVS and CDR2 FQNEAQ. The germline V and J ends were trimmed by 0 bases and 4 bases, with 15 bases remaining between them. The DNA of the CDR3 is TGTGCCAGCAGCTTAGCGGGGCAGGGAACCTCCTATGGCTACACCTTC. Translated, it gives CASSLAGQGTSYGYTF. Looking up the rest from reference TRBV7-8 and TRBJ1-2 gives the full variable domain: GAGVSQSPRYKVAKRGQDVALRCDPISGHVSLFWYQQALGQGPEFLTYFQNEAQLDKSGLPSDRFFAERPEGSVSTLKIQRTQQEDSAVYLCASSLAGQGTSYGYTFGSGTRLTVV.

This chain uses TRBV7-9 with TRBJ1-2; maybe TRBD1 (6 bases). V shed 5 bases and J shed 7 bases, with 14 bases lying between them. The CDR3 totals 13 residues. Germline V gene data show CDR1 as SEHNR and CDR2 as FQNEAQ (reference sequence). The chain's CDR3 is CASSPQGWVGYTF. As DNA, the CDR3 is TGTGCCAGCAGCCCCCAGGGGTGGGTTGGCTACACCTTC.

The chain employs TRBV29-1 and TRBJ2-7, with 10 bases matching TRBD2. Unmatched junction bases numbered 5, after V lost 5 bases and J lost 4 bases. Germline values: CDR1 SQVTM, CDR2 ANQGSEA. The CDR3 covers 13 residues. CDR3 sequence: CSVRTSGQYEQYF. CDR3 sequence (DNA): TGCAGCGTTCGGACTAGCGGACAATACGAGCAGTACTTC.

The chain has TRBV28 and TRBJ2-1; TRBD1 matches at 8 bases. The CDR3 spans 14 residues. V shed 2 bases, J shed 7 bases, and the junction held 4 bases outside the gene matches. Germline CDR1 reads MDHEN; CDR2 reads SYDVKM. CDR3 bases: TGTGCCAGCAGTTTACACCAGGGGGCGAATGAGCAGTTCTTC. Its translation: CASSLHQGANEQFF.

This rearrangement joins TRBV18 to TRBJ2-4, with 12 nucleotides matching TRBD1. Germline V CDR1 and CDR2: KGHSH, LQKENI. The V segment lost 0 bases and the J segment 7 bases; nucleotides outside the gene matches: 7. This CDR3 region has 17 residues. The CDR3 nucleotides read TGTGCCAGCTCACCACCGGGACAGGGGGCTGGAGGGAACATTCAGTACTTC. Protein sequence: CASSPPGQGAGGNIQYF.

This clone has only a few counts. V and J are TRBV4-2 and TRBJ1-1; weak D call: TRBD1 (5 bases). There are 15 residues in the CDR3. Germline V gene data show CDR1 as LGHNA and CDR2 as YNFKEQ. With 6 bases removed from V and 0 bases from J, the gap between germline ends came to 14 bases. CDR3 amino acids: CASSPRVPMNTEAFF. The CDR3 region has the DNA TGTGCCAGCAGTCCCAGGGTTCCCATGAACACTGAAGCTTTCTTT.

Only one count was recorded for this clone. CDR3: CASRKDRANYGYTF. Here the CDR3 DNA reads TGTGCCAGTAGGAAGGACAGGGCTAACTATGGCTACACCTTC. The rearrangement joins TRBV19 to TRBJ1-2; 8 positions agree with TRBD1. V lost 6 bases and J lost 0; bases outside the gene matches: 3. The CDR3 contains 14 residues. Looked up from germline, CDR1 is LNHDA and CDR2 is SQIVND (reference sequence). The complete variable domain, with remaining parts taken from reference TRBV19 and TRBJ1-2, reads DGGITQSPKYLFRKEGQNVTLSCEQNLNHDAMYWYRQDPGQGLRLIYYSQIVNDFQKGDIAEGYSVSREKKESFPLTVTSAQKNPTAFYLCASRKDRANYGYTFGSGTRLTVV.

The chain employs TRBV6-1 and TRBJ1-5; 8 bases align to TRBD1. Trimming removed 3 bases from V and 6 bases from J; junction bases left unmatched: 4. The CDR3 contains 14 residues. Germline-derived CDR1 and CDR2 are MNHNS and SASEGT. CDR3 in DNA: TGTGCCAGCAGTGACCAGGGGGCGGTTCAGCCCCAGCATTTT. As protein: CASSDQGAVQPQHF.

V usage is TRBV7-8 and J usage is TRBJ1-4; D unresolved. V was cut by 0 bases and J by 7 bases, with 12 bases left in between. CDR3 length: 15 amino acids. Germline V gene data show CDR1 as SGHVS and CDR2 as FQNEAQ. The CDR3 sequence: CASSLALMRSEKLFF. The CDR3 DNA sequence: TGTGCCAGCAGCTTAGCGCTAATGAGGTCTGAAAAACTGTTTTTT.

The chain joins TRBV11-2 to TRBJ1-1; tentatively, D is TRBD1 (6 bases). Trimming took 6 bases from V and 0 from J, leaving 11 bases between them. Germline V gene lookup returns CDR1 SGHAT and CDR2 FQNNGV. The CDR3 spans 14 residues. CDR3 sequence: CASSPDRLNTEAFF. CDR3 coding DNA: TGTGCCAGCAGTCCGGACAGATTGAACACTGAAGCTTTCTTT.

The gene calls are TRBV29-1 and TRBJ1-4; possibly TRBD1 for D (6 bases). This CDR3 spans 12 amino acids. V was clipped by 8 bases and J by 6 bases, with 13 bases between them. CDR1 is SQVTM, CDR2 ANQGSEA, per germline. CDR3 nucleotide sequence: TGCAGCACGACAGGTCCCGATGAAAAACTGTTTTTT. This translates into CSTTGPDEKLFF.

V usage is TRBV6-5 and J usage is TRBJ1-1, with D uncertain. CDR3 length: 13 amino acids. With 6 bases removed from V and 4 bases from J, the gap between germline ends came to 12 bases. Germline CDR1 is MNHEY and CDR2 is SVGAGI. In nucleotides, the CDR3 is TGTGCCAGCAGACCAGCGACTGGCACTGAAGCTTTCTTT. Amino acids: CASRPATGTEAFF.

The chain carries TRBV21-1 and TRBJ2-1; the table calls TRBD1, which could not be checked here. TRBV21-1 is marked as a pseudogene. This CDR3 region has 14 residues. The CDR3 nucleotides read TGTGCCAGCAGCAGCGAGCCAGGGGGCTGTGAGCAGTTCTTC. Its translation is CASSSEPGGCEQFF.

Here the CDR3 reads CASTGGRVRSEQYF. In nucleotides, the CDR3 is TGTGCCAGCACAGGCGGGAGGGTCCGGAGTGAGCAGTACTTC. The chain has TRBV2 and TRBJ2-7; 9 nucleotides match TRBD2. V lost 7 bases, J lost 7 bases, and 11 bases stayed unmatched. This CDR3 region has 14 residues. Germline values: CDR1 SNHLY, CDR2 FYNNEI.

V is TRBV14 and J is TRBJ2-7; 7 bases are a match to TRBD2. The length of the CDR3 is 16 residues. Germline CDR1 reads SGHDN; CDR2 reads FVKESK. J lost 7 bases, V lost 3 bases, and 15 bases had no gene match. CDR3 residues: CASSHNPPGVGGEQYF. CDR3 DNA sequence: TGTGCCAGCAGCCATAACCCTCCCGGAGTCGGGGGGGAGCAGTACTTC. The full variable domain, in which reference TRBV14 and TRBJ2-7 provide the parts outside the CDR3, is EAGVTQFPSHSVIEKGQTVTLRCDPISGHDNLYWYRRVMGKEIKFLLHFVKESKQDESGMPNNRFLAERTGGTYSTLKVQPAELEDSGVYFCASSHNPPGVGGEQYFGPGTRLTVT.

This rearrangement joins TRBV28 to TRBJ2-2; D is perhaps TRBD2 (5 bases). Trimming left V 1 base short and J 4 bases short, with 10 bases between. Germline V gene lookup returns CDR1 MDHEN and CDR2 SYDVKM. The CDR3 has 15 amino acids. This CDR3 is CASSLFEGGTGELFF. The CDR3 nucleotides read TGTGCCAGCAGTTTATTTGAAGGAGGCACCGGGGAGCTGTTTTTT.

This sequence joins TRBV7-3 and TRBJ1-6; 10 bases map to TRBD1. Unmatched junction bases numbered 2, after V lost 2 bases and J lost 7 bases. This CDR3 has 15 residues. The germline gives CDR1 SGHTA, CDR2 FQGTGA. The CDR3 DNA is TGTGCCAGCAGCTTAGGACAGGGGGGGAATTCACCCCTCCACTTT. It specifies CASSLGQGGNSPLHF.

CDR3 bases: TGTGCCAGCAGCCGGGGGAAAGAGACCCAGTACTTC. Protein sequence: CASSRGKETQYF. The V call is TRBV6-5, the J call TRBJ2-5; tentative D call: TRBD2 (6 bases). The CDR3 length is 12 residues. Germline V gives CDR1 MNHEY, CDR2 SVGAGI. V was cut by 6 bases and J by 3 bases, with 8 bases left in between.

This chain uses TRBV9 with TRBJ2-1; 8 positions match TRBD2. This CDR3 is 16 amino acids long. Losses at the gene ends were 0 bases for V and 3 bases for J; bases not matched to a gene: 5. Germline V gene lookup returns CDR1 SGDLS and CDR2 YYNGEE. CDR3 sequence (DNA): TGTGCCAGCAGCGTAGAGGGCGGGAGGTACTACAATGAGCAGTTCTTC. Translation: CASSVEGGRYYNEQFF.

The V and J genes are TRBV27 and TRBJ2-1; 8 bases map to TRBD2. The junction had 14 bases not matched to a gene; V was cut back by 7 bases and J by 9 bases. The CDR3 runs to 15 residues. The germline V gene encodes CDR1 MNHEY and CDR2 SMNVEV (reference sequence). CDR3 loop: CASTPSGGSSGEQFF. The CDR3 region has the DNA TGTGCCAGCACGCCCAGCGGGGGCTCTAGTGGTGAGCAGTTCTTC.